Listed below are T cell receptor beta chains from one sample, sequenced in a study of beta chain features in type 1 diabetes. Assay used: immunoSEQ multiplex PCR; TCRdb lists only in-frame clones, some missing. The table has some 500,000 clones, about an eighth seen once. Sample: naive CD4+ T cells from blood. These receptors originate from a woman aged 18-29 years in good health. Both conserved end residues are part of each CDR3. The order of the fields is V gene, CDR3 protein.

>TRBV28
CASSVEGNEQFF
>TRBV7-6
CASSFTRGGQPQHF
>TRBV4-1
CASSQAGAPTDTQYF
>TRBV9
CASRKGEVDTEAFF
>TRBV28
CASRVAGGSGANVLTF
>TRBV5-1
CASSSGTVGKNIQYF
>TRBV10-3
CAISESGGTEAFF
>TRBV6-6
CASRQHATNEKLFF
>TRBV5-4
CASSLVNRGYEQYF
>TRBV4-1
CASRGRESEQFF
>TRBV4-3
CASSLQGRLMNNEQFF
>TRBV18
CASSPPDRVDYGYTF
>TRBV5-1
CASSRQGRSSYNEQFF
>TRBV27
CARKRAASGGAVSTDTQYF
>TRBV7-8
CASSRSWGPGNIQYF
>TRBV2
CASSDRVGDEKLFF
>TRBV4-1
CASSPTILAGGQETQYF
>TRBV12-5
CASGLSDLRDGLFSDTQYF
>TRBV29-1
CSVELRPETQYF
>TRBV10-3
CAIRGGILYEQYF